The T cell receptor (beta chain) under discussion was sequenced for a study of blood T cell repertoires in COVID-19. CDR3 length: 16 residues. After removal of 4 bases from V and 5 bases from J, the junction contained 3 bases not matched to a gene. Looked up from germline, CDR1 is LGHDT and CDR2 is YNNKEL (reference sequence). Profiled with immunoSEQ multiplex PCR; TCRdb holds only in-frame clones, not every one. The sample holds about 250,000 clones; 65% to 90% are singletons and the top ten take 5% to 6.5%. This rearrangement joins TRBV3-1 (or the pseudogene TRBV3-2) to TRBJ2-1, with TRBD2 identical over 15 bases. The sample consisted of peripheral blood. The sequence was collected from a man in his forties or fifties with active or convalescent COVID-19. CDR3 protein: CASSLGLAGGNNEQFF. In DNA form, the CDR3 reads TGTGCCAGCAGCCTGGGACTAGCGGGAGGAAACAATGAGCAGTTCTTC.